This T cell receptor beta chain was found in a study of breast tumors, draining lymph nodes, adjacent tissues. In this sample, this clonotype turned up a few times. The antigen remains undetermined. TCRdb re-called the multiplex PCR reads through MiXCR, storing one row per CDR3 protein. Here the sample spans 200,000 to 300,000 distinct CDR3 sequences, around 30% being singletons. General study points: Data fit most tumor T cells coming from lymph node, expanding in tumor. That most tumor T cells come from lymph nodes remained unproven. Tumors had less TCR diversity than lymph nodes, more than nontumor tissue.

The lymph nodes were axillary draining lymph nodes from breast cancer patients. V was trimmed by 3 bases and J by 9 bases, leaving 3 bases between them. There are 10 residues in the CDR3. The chain uses TRBV12-3 or TRBV12-4 and TRBJ2-1; no clear D. The receptor's source is a female donor with breast cancer. Some clones in this sample may be carry-over from other donors' samples. The material sequenced was axillary lymph node tissue. CDR3 DNA sequence: TGTGCCAGCAGTTTCATTGAGCAGTTCTTC. It codes for CASSFIEQFF.